Listed below are T cell receptor beta chains from one sample, sequenced in a study of T cells in Graves' hyperthyroidism and ophthalmopathy. TCRdb processed the multiplex PCR reads anew with MiXCR; each CDR3 protein has one entry. This sample carries about 740,000 distinct CDR3 sequences, roughly 15% of them seen once, and the ten largest clones take more than 8.5%. Sequencing was done on a sample of blood. These receptors all come from a woman between 18 and 29 years old with Graves' hyperthyroidism. Both conserved end residues are part of each CDR3. A D gene is named only where the DNA matches it firmly. The size field is filled for only some rows; it gives once, few, many or a size class.

TRBV4-1,TRBJ1-2,NA,NA,CASSPTNQWAGGYTF,TGCGCCAGCAGCCCGACAAATCAGTGGGCGGGCGGCTACACCTTC
TRBV7-2,TRBJ2-7,TRBD2,NA,CASSLGAGVEEQYF,TGTGCCAGCAGCTTAGGGGCGGGAGTTGAAGAGCAGTACTTC
TRBV3-1,TRBJ1-2,TRBD1,many,CASSRGQGDINGYTF,TGTGCCAGCAGCCGGGGACAGGGGGATATTAATGGCTACACCTTC
TRBV20-1,TRBJ1-6,NA,NA,CSAAHNRGHTFENNSPLHF,TGCAGTGCTGCCCACAACCGCGGACATACCTTCGAGAATAATTCACCCCTCCACTTT
TRBV19,TRBJ1-5,NA,NA,CASNTAPHQPQHF,TGTGCCAGTAACACAGCCCCCCATCAGCCCCAGCATTTT
TRBV5-1,TRBJ1-1,NA,few,CASSLEVAGEAFF,TGCGCCAGCAGCTTGGAGGTCGCAGGGGAAGCTTTCTTT
TRBV29-1,TRBJ2-3,NA,many,CSVEGTASTDTQYF,TGCAGCGTTGAAGGGACTGCTAGCACAGATACGCAGTATTTT
TRBV5-6,TRBJ2-7,NA,NA,CASRFGSFGGVYEQYF,TGTGCCAGCAGATTCGGGAGTTTTGGAGGGGTCTACGAGCAGTACTTC
TRBV20-1,TRBJ1-2,NA,few,CSALGNRANYGYTF,TGCAGTGCCCTCGGCAACCGGGCAAACTATGGCTACACCTTC
TRBV28,TRBJ1-1,NA,NA,CASSLIWFSPEFF,TGTGCCAGCAGTTTAATTTGGTTTAGCCCCGAATTCTTT
TRBV7-2,TRBJ2-5,NA,NA,CASSPSRGGVETQYF,TGTGCCAGCAGCCCGAGCCGAGGGGGGGTAGAGACCCAGTACTTC
TRBV29-1,TRBJ2-7,NA,few,CSVQGWFGEQYF,TGCAGCGTTCAGGGTTGGTTCGGCGAGCAGTACTTC
TRBV7-3,TRBJ2-1,NA,many,CASSLDSLGPQFF,TGTGCCAGCAGCCTCGACTCACTTGGTCCGCAGTTCTTC
TRBV3-1,TRBJ2-1,TRBD2,few,CASSQEGWLAGENEQFF,TGTGCCAGCAGCCAAGAGGGGTGGCTAGCGGGAGAGAATGAGCAGTTCTTC
TRBV20-1,TRBJ2-3,NA,few,CSARVPPAGWSTDTQYF,TGCAGTGCTAGAGTACCCCCCGCCGGATGGAGCACAGATACGCAGTATTTT
TRBV18,TRBJ2-1,TRBD1,NA,CASSPHAGTESYNEQFF,TGTGCCAGCTCACCTCATGCCGGGACAGAGAGCTACAATGAGCAGTTCTTC
TRBV29-1,TRBJ2-7,TRBD1,few,CSVTGQGGYEQYF,TGCAGCGTTACAGGACAGGGCGGTTACGAGCAGTACTTC
TRBV20-1,TRBJ1-3,NA,NA,CSAQIGTVSGNTIYF,TGCAGTGCTCAAATCGGGACGGTCTCTGGAAACACCATATATTTT
TRBV29-1,TRBJ1-1,NA,many,CSGKTGGNTEAFF,TGCAGCGGTAAGACAGGCGGGAACACTGAAGCTTTCTTT
TRBV6-6,TRBJ1-1,NA,few,CASSYLGAAGAFF,TGTGCCAGCAGTTACTTGGGGGCGGCTGGGGCTTTCTTT
TRBV7-9,TRBJ2-3,TRBD2,many,CASSNPAGLAGTHTDTQYF,TGTGCCAGCAGCAACCCGGCAGGACTAGCGGGTACTCACACAGATACGCAGTATTTT
TRBV6-5,TRBJ2-2,NA,few,CASSYSYESGTGELFF,TGTGCCAGCAGTTACTCTTATGAGAGCGGCACCGGGGAGCTGTTTTTT
TRBV19,TRBJ2-5,TRBD2,NA,CASSIRGRTQETQYF,TGTGCCAGTAGTATACGCGGGAGGACCCAAGAGACCCAGTACTTC
TRBV5-1,TRBJ2-7,NA,many,CASSLVPDSAYEQYF,TGCGCCAGCAGCTTGGTCCCGGACAGCGCCTACGAGCAGTACTTC
TRBV18,TRBJ1-4,NA,NA,CASSPDRNNEKLFF,TGTGCCAGCTCACCGGACAGAAATAATGAAAAACTGTTTTTT
TRBV30,TRBJ1-5,NA,many,CAWSVTGAPNQPQHF,TGTGCCTGGAGTGTAACCGGGGCGCCTAATCAGCCCCAGCATTTT
TRBV2,TRBJ2-7,NA,many,CASSARRQSSYEQYF,TGTGCCAGCAGTGCCCGAAGACAGAGCTCCTACGAGCAGTACTTC
TRBV29-1,TRBJ2-1,NA,few,CSVETVDEQFF,TGCAGCGTTGAAACCGTCGATGAGCAGTTCTTC
TRBV29-1,TRBJ2-1,TRBD2,NA,CSVGGLAGVSYNEQFF,TGCAGCGTGGGAGGTCTAGCGGGCGTCTCCTACAATGAGCAGTTCTTC
TRBV7-3,TRBJ2-7,NA,many,CASSFHIVRGNEQYF,TGTGCCAGCAGCTTCCACATAGTACGTGGGAACGAGCAGTACTTC
TRBV4-1,TRBJ2-2,NA,few,CASSLSRGFTGELFF,TGCGCCAGCAGCCTCTCGAGGGGGTTCACCGGGGAGCTGTTTTTT
TRBV7-3,TRBJ2-1,TRBD2,many,CASSLRGLAGSHEQFF,TGTGCCAGCAGCTTAAGGGGGTTAGCGGGAAGCCATGAGCAGTTCTTC
TRBV30,TRBJ2-6,NA,many,CAWSTGSGANVLTF,TGTGCCTGGAGTACAGGTTCTGGGGCCAACGTCCTGACTTTC
TRBV7-3,TRBJ1-5,TRBD1,many,CASSPPTPGQTSYGKNQPQHF,TGTGCCAGCAGCCCCCCAACCCCGGGACAGACATCCTATGGGAAAAATCAGCCCCAGCATTTT
TRBV12-3/TRBV12-4,TRBJ1-4,TRBD1,few,CAISSGTGYEKLFF,TGTGCCATTTCCTCCGGGACAGGGTATGAAAAACTGTTTTTT
TRBV6-2/TRBV6-3,TRBJ1-2,NA,few,CASSSTILTGSLGYGYTF,TGTGCCAGCAGTTCTACCATTCTAACAGGTTCTCTCGGGTATGGCTACACCTTC
TRBV20-1,TRBJ2-1,TRBD1,NA,CSAQRGTGGGHNEQFF,TGCAGTGCCCAGAGGGGGACAGGGGGCGGACACAATGAGCAGTTCTTC